Below, 16 T cell receptor beta chains from the same sample are listed, as sequenced in a study of blood T cell repertoires in COVID-19 (dated by TCRdb to about 2020). The library was prepared using the immunoSEQ multiplex PCR assay. TCRdb's version of the immuneACCESS table is confined to in-frame rearrangements and falls short of the full clone set. An unresolved V gene accounts for under half of the shortfall where checked; the remainder is of unknown origin. For this sample the table gives about 250,000 clones, of which 70% to 90% were detected only once. The ten biggest clones cover about 1.7% of the sample. The sequencing input was PBMCs or T cells enriched from blood (not recorded which). The receptors shown here come from a man aged 35 to 55 who had recovered from COVID-19.

The chain recombines TRBV29-1 with TRBJ2-7; 9 nucleotides line up with TRBD1. Trimming cost V 6 bases and J 2 bases; bases outside gene matches: 8. Per germline, CDR1 SQVTM and CDR2 ANQGSEA. The CDR3 runs 14 residues. The CDR3 sequence is CSVTGTGLTYEQYF. The CDR3, as DNA: TGCAGCGTGACCGGGACAGGGTTAACCTACGAGCAGTACTTC.

This sequence joins TRBV27 and TRBJ1-2; no clear D gene. Germline V gives CDR1 MNHEY, CDR2 SMNVEV (reference sequence). Trimming removed 3 bases at V and 8 bases at J, with 19 bases between. The length of the CDR3 is 15 residues. CDR3 protein: CASSFYDKLAEGYTF. In nucleotides, the CDR3 is TGTGCCAGCAGTTTCTATGACAAGCTCGCCGAGGGCTACACCTTC.

The CDR3 DNA sequence: TGCGCCGGCCCGAAAAGGGGGACATATAATTCACCCCTCCACTTT. Protein product: CAGPKRGTYNSPLHF. The rearrangement uses TRBV23-1 and TRBJ1-6; D is possibly TRBD1 (6 bases). TRBV23-1 is treated as an ORF (open reading frame) with a function not yet certain. V shed 11 bases and J shed 4 bases, with 18 bases lying between them. The CDR3 loop spans 15 amino acids.

The gene calls are TRBV4-1 and TRBJ2-3; weak D call: TRBD1 (6 bases). V lost 4 bases, J lost 4 bases, and 15 bases lay in between. This CDR3 spans 15 amino acids. Germline lookup yields CDR1 MGHRA and CDR2 YSYEKL. CDR3 in DNA: TGCGCCAGCAGCCTTGGGGGCTCCGTGGCAGATACGCAGTATTTT. Its protein product is CASSLGGSVADTQYF.

The chain has TRBV5-1 and TRBJ1-6; D is possibly TRBD1 (5 bases). The CDR3 is 15 residues long. V gave up 4 bases and J gave up 7 bases, with 15 bases separating them. In germline, CDR1 is SGHRS, CDR2 YFSETQ. The CDR3 protein is CASSQDRGRNSPLHF. The CDR3 DNA is TGCGCCAGCAGCCAGGACCGGGGGAGAAATTCACCCCTCCACTTT. Supplemented by reference TRBV5-1 and TRBJ1-6, the full variable domain reads KAGVTQTPRYLIKTRGQQVTLSCSPISGHRSVSWYQQTPGQGLQFLFEYFSETQRNKGNFPGRFSGRQFSNSRSEMNVSTLELGDSALYLCASSQDRGRNSPLHFGNGTRLTVT.

A word on this clone: At the DNA level, this CDR3 is encoded by other sequences in the same sample as well. V gene TRBV3-1 (or the pseudogene TRBV3-2) combines with J gene TRBJ2-1; a possible D gene is TRBD2 (5 bases). V was trimmed by 1 base and J by 6 bases, leaving 7 bases between them. The CDR3 has 13 residues. Germline CDR1 and CDR2: LGHDT and YNNKEL (reference sequence). The CDR3 nucleotides read TGTGCCAGCAGCCAAGGAGGAGGCAATGAGCAGTTCTTC. Encoded protein: CASSQGGGNEQFF.

The chain is built from TRBV9 and TRBJ2-1, with 15 nucleotides matching TRBD2. V lost 4 bases, J lost 9 bases, and 5 bases stayed unmatched. This CDR3 has 15 amino acids. In germline, CDR1 is SGDLS, CDR2 YYNGEE. CDR3 bases: TGTGCCAGCAGCCCTCGGACTAGCGGGGGGGGTGAGCAGTTCTTC. Its translation: CASSPRTSGGGEQFF.

The rearrangement uses TRBV5-1 and TRBJ2-1, with 13 nucleotides matching TRBD2. V was clipped by 4 bases and J by 6 bases; unmatched bases: 4. There are 15 residues in the CDR3. Germline V CDR1 and CDR2: SGHRS, YFSETQ. CDR3 amino acids: CASSPGLAGSNEQFF. DNA of the CDR3: TGCGCCAGCAGCCCGGGACTAGCGGGGTCCAATGAGCAGTTCTTC.

The chain links TRBV6-4 to TRBJ2-1; TRBD1 might be the D (6 bases). V was cut by 8 bases and J by 0 bases, with 14 bases left in between. The CDR3 consists of 15 residues. Germline V gene lookup returns CDR1 MRHNA and CDR2 SNTAGT. The CDR3 coding sequence is TGTGCCAGCTCTATGCAGGGGAGCTCCTACAATGAGCAGTTCTTC. Translation gives CASSMQGSSYNEQFF.

The chain recombines TRBV5-1 with TRBJ2-3, with 7 bases matching TRBD2. The germline gives CDR1 SGHRS, CDR2 YFSETQ. With 1 base clipped from V and 0 bases from J, the junction kept 5 bases outside the gene matches. The CDR3 is 16 residues long. The CDR3 coding sequence is TGCGCCAGCAGCTTGCAGCGGGGCTATAGCACAGATACGCAGTATTTT. Translated, it gives CASSLQRGYSTDTQYF. Full variable domain (missing parts from reference TRBV5-1 and TRBJ2-3): KAGVTQTPRYLIKTRGQQVTLSCSPISGHRSVSWYQQTPGQGLQFLFEYFSETQRNKGNFPGRFSGRQFSNSRSEMNVSTLELGDSALYLCASSLQRGYSTDTQYFGPGTRLTVL.

This rearrangement joins TRBV7-9 to TRBJ2-1; D may be TRBD1 (5 bases). Trimming left V 2 bases short and J 13 bases short, with 24 bases between. Germline V CDR1 and CDR2: SEHNR, FQNEAQ (reference sequence). This CDR3 region has 16 residues. This CDR3 reads CASSLTSGFRPQGQFF. The CDR3 DNA is TGTGCCAGCAGCTTAACATCAGGGTTCAGACCTCAAGGCCAGTTCTTC.

This clone was recorded a few times. The CDR3 region is CASSLAGGPDTQYF. The CDR3 nucleotides are TGCGCCAGCAGCTTGGCGGGAGGGCCAGATACGCAGTATTTT. This chain uses TRBV5-1 with TRBJ2-3, with 8 bases fitting TRBD2. Germline CDR1 SGHRS, CDR2 YFSETQ. V lost 0 bases to trimming and J lost 4 bases; unmatched junction nucleotides: 1. This CDR3 region has 14 residues.

The V and J genes are TRBV30 and TRBJ1-5; D possibly corresponds to TRBD1 (5 bases). Germline V lookup: CDR1 GTSNPN, CDR2 SVGIG (reference sequence). The CDR3 totals 13 residues. Trimming removed 1 base from V and 5 bases from J, with 9 bases in between. CDR3 in amino acids: CAWSDRGYQPQHF. In nucleotides, the CDR3 is TGTGCCTGGAGTGATCGGGGGTATCAGCCCCAGCATTTT.

The chain couples TRBV30 to TRBJ1-1; TRBD1 might be the D (6 bases). The CDR3 length is 14 residues. CDR1 and CDR2 from the germline V gene are GTSNPN and SVGIG (reference sequence). V was shortened by 0 bases and J by 10 bases, with 18 bases between the two germline ends. In nucleotides, the CDR3 is TGTGCCTGGAGTGTTGACAGGAGAACCCGCTTAGCTTTCTTT. This codes for CAWSVDRRTRLAFF.

The CDR3 reads CASSFDRGLGGYTF. The CDR3 DNA sequence: TGTGCCAGCAGTTTCGACAGGGGGCTTGGTGGCTACACCTTC. The V call is TRBV27, the J call TRBJ1-2; 10 nucleotides match TRBD1. With 3 bases clipped from V and 7 bases from J, the junction kept 5 bases outside the gene matches. Looked up from germline, CDR1 is MNHEY and CDR2 is SMNVEV (reference sequence). The CDR3 is 14 amino acids.

The chain combines TRBV13 with TRBJ2-7, with a possible D match to TRBD2 (6 bases). The CDR3 is 13 amino acids. Trimming cost V 5 bases and J 3 bases, with 11 bases left between them. In germline, CDR1 is PRHDT, CDR2 FYEKMQ (reference sequence). Here the CDR3 DNA reads TGTGCCAGCAGCCCGACTAGGAACTACGAGCAGTACTTC. Translating it yields CASSPTRNYEQYF.